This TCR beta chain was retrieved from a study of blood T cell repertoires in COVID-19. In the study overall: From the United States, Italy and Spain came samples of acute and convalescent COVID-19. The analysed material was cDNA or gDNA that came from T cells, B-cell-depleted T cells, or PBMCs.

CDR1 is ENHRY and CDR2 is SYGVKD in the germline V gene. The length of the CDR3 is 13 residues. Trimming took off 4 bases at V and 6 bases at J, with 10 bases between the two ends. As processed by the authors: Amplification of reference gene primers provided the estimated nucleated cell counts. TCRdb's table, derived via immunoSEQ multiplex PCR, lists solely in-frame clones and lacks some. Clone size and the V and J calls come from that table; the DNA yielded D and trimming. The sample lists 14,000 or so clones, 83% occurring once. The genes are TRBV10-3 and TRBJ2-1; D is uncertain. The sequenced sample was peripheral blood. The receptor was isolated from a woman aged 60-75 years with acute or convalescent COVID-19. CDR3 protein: CAISGGWLNEQFF. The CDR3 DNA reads TGTGCCATCAGTGGAGGCTGGCTCAATGAGCAGTTCTTC.